Following are 8 T cell receptor beta chains from one sample sequenced in a study of blood T cell repertoires in COVID-19. Libraries were prepared by immunoSEQ multiplex PCR; TCRdb keeps only in-frame clonotypes and omits some of them. The sample yields just over 300,000 clones, around 91% seen once. The sequenced sample was PBMCs or T cells enriched from blood (not recorded which). The receptor source for this set is a woman aged 40 to 55 who had recovered from COVID-19.

This clone was seen a single time. The J gene is TRBJ2-3, the V gene TRBV19; D gene ambiguous. The V end lost 8 bases, the J end lost 2 bases, and 14 bases lay between the germline ends. The CDR3 contains 14 residues. CDR1 is LNHDA and CDR2 is SQIVND in the germline V gene (reference sequence). The chain's CDR3 is CASSQRPPTDTQYF. The CDR3 bases are TGTGCCAGTTCCCAGCGCCCACCCACAGATACGCAGTATTTT. Full variable domain (remainder filled in from reference TRBV19 and TRBJ2-3): DGGITQSPKYLFRKEGQNVTLSCEQNLNHDAMYWYRQDPGQGLRLIYYSQIVNDFQKGDIAEGYSVSREKKESFPLTVTSAQKNPTAFYLCASSQRPPTDTQYFGPGTRLTVL.

Written as DNA, the CDR3 is TGTGCCAGCAGCCAAGGAATCGCGGGAGGATACAATGAGCAGTTCTTC. Its translation is CASSQGIAGGYNEQFF. The chain couples TRBV4-2 to TRBJ2-1; TRBD2 matches 8 bases. CDR1 is LGHNA, CDR2 YNFKEQ, per germline. The CDR3 covers 16 residues. The trim removed 1 base at V and 4 bases at J, leaving 6 bases unmatched.

This rearrangement joins TRBV29-1 to TRBJ2-7, with 9 positions matching TRBD1. The CDR3 length is 16 residues. Germline loops: CDR1 SQVTM, CDR2 ANQGSEA. V was pared by 6 bases and J by 4 bases, with 16 bases of the junction left unmatched. As DNA, the CDR3 is TGCAGCGTCGGGATCGCGAGGGGGACAGGGACTTACGAGCAGTACTTC. It yields the protein CSVGIARGTGTYEQYF.

The J gene is TRBJ1-6, the V gene TRBV3-1 (or the pseudogene TRBV3-2); no reliable D call. The CDR3 extends over 13 amino acids. Germline-derived CDR1 and CDR2 are LGHDT and YNNKEL (reference sequence). Deletions cut 2 bases from V and 7 bases from J, with 6 bases between. The CDR3: CASSQFRNSPLHF. In DNA, the CDR3 is TGTGCCAGCAGCCAATTCCGGAATTCACCCCTCCACTTT.

This rearrangement joins TRBV4-1 to TRBJ1-4; no clear D. Germline-derived CDR1 and CDR2 are MGHRA and YSYEKL. The CDR3 totals 14 residues. With 0 bases removed from V and 8 bases from J, the gap between germline ends came to 10 bases. The DNA for the CDR3 is TGCGCCAGCAGCCAAGAGTTTACGGGGGAAAAACTGTTTTTT. Protein: CASSQEFTGEKLFF.

V is TRBV4-1 and J is TRBJ2-7, with TRBD2 matching 9 bases. The CDR3 contains 17 residues. In germline, CDR1 is MGHRA, CDR2 YSYEKL. The trim removed 2 bases at V and 0 bases at J, leaving 8 bases unmatched. The CDR3 loop reads CASSQTLAGASSYEQYF. Here the CDR3 DNA reads TGCGCCAGCAGCCAAACATTAGCGGGAGCGTCCTCCTACGAGCAGTACTTC.

The sample holds many counts of this clone. This chain links TRBV11-3 with TRBJ2-1; a weak D match, TRBD2 (6 bases). CDR1 SGHNT and CDR2 YENEEA come from the germline V gene. Trimming took 2 bases from V and 9 from J, leaving 8 bases between them. CDR3 length: 12 residues. CDR3 residues: CASSLLEGEQFF. CDR3 nucleotides: TGTGCCAGCAGCTTACTGGAGGGTGAGCAGTTCTTC.

V is TRBV2 and J is TRBJ2-3; D is perhaps TRBD2 (6 bases). CDR3 length: 13 residues. Germline V gene data show CDR1 as SNHLY and CDR2 as FYNNEI. Trimming removed 5 bases from V and 3 bases from J, with 9 bases in between. The CDR3 bases are TGTGCCAGCAGTCGGGACTTGACAGATACGCAGTATTTT. Its translation is CASSRDLTDTQYF.